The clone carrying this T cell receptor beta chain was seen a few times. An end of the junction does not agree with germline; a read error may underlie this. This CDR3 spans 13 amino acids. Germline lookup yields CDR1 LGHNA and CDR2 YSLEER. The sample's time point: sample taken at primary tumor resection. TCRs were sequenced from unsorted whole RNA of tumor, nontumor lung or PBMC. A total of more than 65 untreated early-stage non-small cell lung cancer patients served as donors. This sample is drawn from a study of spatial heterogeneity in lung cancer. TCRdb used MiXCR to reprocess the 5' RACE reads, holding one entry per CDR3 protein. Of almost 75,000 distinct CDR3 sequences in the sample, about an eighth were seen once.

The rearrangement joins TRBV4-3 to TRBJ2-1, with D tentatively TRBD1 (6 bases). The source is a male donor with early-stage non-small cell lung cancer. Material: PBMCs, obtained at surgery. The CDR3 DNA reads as TGCGCCAGCAGCCAAGATTTAGGGGGAGTGAGGATCTTC. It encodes CASSQDLGGVRIF.